This T cell receptor beta chain emerged from a study of blood T cell repertoires in COVID-19. The protocol was immunoSEQ multiplex PCR, while the TCRdb copy is restricted to in-frame clones and leaves out a portion. The sample yields roughly 260,000 clones, more than 65% seen once. This CDR3 comprises 15 residues. J was trimmed by 5 bases and V by 5 bases; bases with no gene match: 5. Germline-derived CDR1 and CDR2 are SGHAT and FQNNGV. Sequenced sample: peripheral blood. This chain joins TRBV11-2 and TRBJ2-1; TRBD2 aligns across 11 bases. This TCR derives from a young woman with acute or convalescent COVID-19. The CDR3 region has the DNA TGTGCCAGCAGCCCTAAACTAGCGGGAGACAATGAGCAGTTCTTC. This sequence encodes CASSPKLAGDNEQFF.